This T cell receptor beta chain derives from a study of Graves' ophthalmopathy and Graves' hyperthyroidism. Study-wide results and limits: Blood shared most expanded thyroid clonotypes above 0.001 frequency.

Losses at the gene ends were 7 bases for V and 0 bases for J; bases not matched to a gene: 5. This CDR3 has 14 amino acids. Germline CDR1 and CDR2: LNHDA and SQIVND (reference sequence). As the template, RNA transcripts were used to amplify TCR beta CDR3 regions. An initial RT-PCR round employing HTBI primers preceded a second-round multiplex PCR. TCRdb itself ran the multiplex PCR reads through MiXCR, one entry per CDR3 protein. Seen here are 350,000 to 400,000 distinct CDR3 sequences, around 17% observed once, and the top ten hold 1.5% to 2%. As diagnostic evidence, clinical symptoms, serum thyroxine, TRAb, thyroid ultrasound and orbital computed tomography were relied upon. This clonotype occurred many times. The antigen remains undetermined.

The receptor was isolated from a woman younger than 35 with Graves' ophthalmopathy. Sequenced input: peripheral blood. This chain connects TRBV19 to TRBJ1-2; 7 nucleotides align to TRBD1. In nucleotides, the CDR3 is TGTGCCAGTAACCCCGGGACAGCTAACTATGGCTACACCTTC. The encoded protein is CASNPGTANYGYTF. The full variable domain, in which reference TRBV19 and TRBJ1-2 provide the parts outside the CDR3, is DGGITQSPKYLFRKEGQNVTLSCEQNLNHDAMYWYRQDPGQGLRLIYYSQIVNDFQKGDIAEGYSVSREKKESFPLTVTSAQKNPTAFYLCASNPGTANYGYTFGSGTRLTVV.